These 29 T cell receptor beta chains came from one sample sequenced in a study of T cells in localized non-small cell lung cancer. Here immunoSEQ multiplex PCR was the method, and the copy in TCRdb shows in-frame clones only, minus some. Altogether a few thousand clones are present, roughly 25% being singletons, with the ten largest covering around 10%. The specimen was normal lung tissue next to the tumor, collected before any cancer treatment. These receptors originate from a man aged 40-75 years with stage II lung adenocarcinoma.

The CDR3: CASILNRGGTEAFF. CDR3 nucleotides: TGTGCCAGCATCCTTAATAGGGGAGGCACTGAAGCTTTCTTT. This sequence joins TRBV11-3 and TRBJ1-1; D is perhaps TRBD1 (5 bases). V was clipped by 7 bases and J by 4 bases, with 16 bases between them. The CDR3 is 14 amino acids. Germline CDR1 is SGHNT and CDR2 is YENEEA.

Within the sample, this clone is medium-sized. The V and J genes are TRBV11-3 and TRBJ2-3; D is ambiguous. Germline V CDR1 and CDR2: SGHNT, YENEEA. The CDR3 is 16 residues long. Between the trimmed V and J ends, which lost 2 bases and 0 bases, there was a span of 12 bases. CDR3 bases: TGTGCCAGCAGCTTACGTCGGGCTTCTAGCACAGATACGCAGTATTTT. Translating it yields CASSLRRASSTDTQYF.

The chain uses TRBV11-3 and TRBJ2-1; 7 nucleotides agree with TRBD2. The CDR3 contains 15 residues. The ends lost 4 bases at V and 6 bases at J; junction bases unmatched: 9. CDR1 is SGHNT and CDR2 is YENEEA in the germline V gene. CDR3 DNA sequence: TGTGCCAGCAGCTCGCCCGGGACTAACCTCAATGAGCAGTTCTTC. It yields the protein CASSSPGTNLNEQFF.

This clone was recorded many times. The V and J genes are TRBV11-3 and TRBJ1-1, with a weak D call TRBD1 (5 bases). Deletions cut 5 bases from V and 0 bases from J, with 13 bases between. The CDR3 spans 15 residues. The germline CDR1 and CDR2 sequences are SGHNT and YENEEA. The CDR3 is CASSLDRNMNTEAFF. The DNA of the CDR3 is TGTGCCAGCAGCCTTGACAGAAATATGAACACTGAAGCTTTCTTT. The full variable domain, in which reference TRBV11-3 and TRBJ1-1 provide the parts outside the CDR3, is EAGVVQSPRYKIIEKKQPVAFWCNPISGHNTLYWYLQNLGQGPELLIRYENEEAVDDSQLPKDRFSAERLKGVDSTLKIQPAELGDSAVYLCASSLDRNMNTEAFFGQGTRLTVV.

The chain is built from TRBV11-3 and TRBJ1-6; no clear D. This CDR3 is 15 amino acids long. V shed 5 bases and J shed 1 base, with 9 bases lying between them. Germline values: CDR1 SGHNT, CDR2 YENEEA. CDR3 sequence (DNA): TGTGCCAGCAGCCCCTCGGGGTCCTATAATTCACCCCTCCACTTT. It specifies CASSPSGSYNSPLHF.

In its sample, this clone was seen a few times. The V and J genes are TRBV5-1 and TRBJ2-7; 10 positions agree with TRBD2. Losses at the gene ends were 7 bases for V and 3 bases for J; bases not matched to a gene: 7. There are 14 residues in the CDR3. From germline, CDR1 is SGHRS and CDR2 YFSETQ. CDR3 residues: CASGVLAGDYEQYF. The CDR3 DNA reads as TGCGCCAGCGGGGTTCTAGCGGGGGACTACGAGCAGTACTTC. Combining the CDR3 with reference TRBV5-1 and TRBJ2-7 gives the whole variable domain KAGVTQTPRYLIKTRGQQVTLSCSPISGHRSVSWYQQTPGQGLQFLFEYFSETQRNKGNFPGRFSGRQFSNSRSEMNVSTLELGDSALYLCASGVLAGDYEQYFGPGTRLTVT.

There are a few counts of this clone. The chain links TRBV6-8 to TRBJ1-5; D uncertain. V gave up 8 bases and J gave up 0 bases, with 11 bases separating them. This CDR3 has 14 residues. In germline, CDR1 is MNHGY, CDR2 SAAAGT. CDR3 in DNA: TGTGCCAGCGTGGGTCAGTTTAGCAATCAGCCCCAGCATTTT. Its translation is CASVGQFSNQPQHF.

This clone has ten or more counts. CDR3 loop: CASSFAGGLGETQYF. In DNA form, the CDR3 reads TGTGCCAGCAGCTTCGCGGGGGGGCTAGGGGAGACCCAGTACTTC. The chain joins TRBV11-3 to TRBJ2-5, with 9 bases matching TRBD2. The V segment lost 3 bases and the J segment 5 bases; nucleotides outside the gene matches: 7. Per germline, CDR1 SGHNT and CDR2 YENEEA. The length of the CDR3 is 15 residues.

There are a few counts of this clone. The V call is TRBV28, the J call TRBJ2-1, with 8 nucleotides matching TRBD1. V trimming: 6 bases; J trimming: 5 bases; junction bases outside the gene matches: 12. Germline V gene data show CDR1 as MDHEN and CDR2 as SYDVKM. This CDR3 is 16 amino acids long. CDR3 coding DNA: TGTGCCAGCAGCCCAAGCGGACAGGGTACGCACAATGAGCAGTTCTTC. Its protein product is CASSPSGQGTHNEQFF.

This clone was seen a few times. As DNA, the CDR3 is TGCGCCAGCAGCCTCGACAGGGGTGCTGAGCAGTTCTTC. This codes for CASSLDRGAEQFF. V gene TRBV4-1 combines with J gene TRBJ2-1; 8 nucleotides align to TRBD1. Germline trimming cut 4 bases from V and 9 bases from J; bases unmatched to any gene: 5. Germline V gives CDR1 MGHRA, CDR2 YSYEKL. The CDR3 runs to 13 residues.

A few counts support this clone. The CDR3 loop is CSVEELSQETQYF. The CDR3 region has the DNA TGCAGCGTTGAAGAGCTAAGTCAAGAGACCCAGTACTTC. The gene calls are TRBV29-1 and TRBJ2-5, with D unclear. Germline CDR1 is SQVTM and CDR2 is ANQGSEA. The germline V and J ends were trimmed by 0 bases and 2 bases, with 7 bases remaining between them. CDR3 length: 13 amino acids.

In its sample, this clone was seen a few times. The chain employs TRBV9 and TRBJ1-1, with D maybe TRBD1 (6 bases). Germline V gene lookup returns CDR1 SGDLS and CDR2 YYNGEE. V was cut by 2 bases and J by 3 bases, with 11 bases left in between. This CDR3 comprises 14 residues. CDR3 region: CASSVAGADTEAFF. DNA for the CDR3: TGTGCCAGCAGCGTTGCAGGGGCAGACACTGAAGCTTTCTTT.

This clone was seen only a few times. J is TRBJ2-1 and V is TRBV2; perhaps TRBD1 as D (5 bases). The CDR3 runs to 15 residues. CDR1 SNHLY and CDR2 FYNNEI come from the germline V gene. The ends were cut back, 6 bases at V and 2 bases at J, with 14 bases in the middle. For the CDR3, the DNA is TGTGCCAGCAGGAAACAGGAATCCCCCTACAATGAGCAGTTCTTC. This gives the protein CASRKQESPYNEQFF. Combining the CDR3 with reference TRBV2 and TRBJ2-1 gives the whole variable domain EPEVTQTPSHQVTQMGQEVILRCVPISNHLYFYWYRQILGQKVEFLVSFYNNEISEKSEIFDDQFSVERPDGSNFTLKIRSTKLEDSAMYFCASRKQESPYNEQFFGPGTRLTVL.

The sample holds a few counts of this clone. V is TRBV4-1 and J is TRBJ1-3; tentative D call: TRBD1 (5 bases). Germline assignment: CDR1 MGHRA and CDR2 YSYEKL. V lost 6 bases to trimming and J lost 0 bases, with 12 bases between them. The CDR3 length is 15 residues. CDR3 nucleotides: TGCGCCAGCAGGGAGACAGCCGTCTCTGGAAACACCATATATTTT. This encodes CASRETAVSGNTIYF.

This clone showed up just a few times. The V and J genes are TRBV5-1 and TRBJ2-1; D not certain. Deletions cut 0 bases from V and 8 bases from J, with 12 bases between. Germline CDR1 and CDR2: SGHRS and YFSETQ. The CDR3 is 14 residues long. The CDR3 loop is CASSLAGTGDEQFF. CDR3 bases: TGCGCCAGCAGCTTGGCCGGAACTGGTGATGAGCAGTTCTTC. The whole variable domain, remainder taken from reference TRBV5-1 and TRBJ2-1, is KAGVTQTPRYLIKTRGQQVTLSCSPISGHRSVSWYQQTPGQGLQFLFEYFSETQRNKGNFPGRFSGRQFSNSRSEMNVSTLELGDSALYLCASSLAGTGDEQFFGPGTRLTVL.

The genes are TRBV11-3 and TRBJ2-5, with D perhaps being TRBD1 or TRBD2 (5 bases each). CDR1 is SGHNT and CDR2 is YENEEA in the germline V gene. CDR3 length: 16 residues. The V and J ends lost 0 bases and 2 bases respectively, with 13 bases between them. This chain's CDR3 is CASSLERGPYQETQYF. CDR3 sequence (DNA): TGTGCCAGCAGCTTAGAACGGGGACCATATCAAGAGACCCAGTACTTC.

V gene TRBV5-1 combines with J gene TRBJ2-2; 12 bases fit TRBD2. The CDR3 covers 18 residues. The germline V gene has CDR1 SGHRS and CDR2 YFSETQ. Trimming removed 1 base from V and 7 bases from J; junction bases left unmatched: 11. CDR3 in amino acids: CASSLWAPSGGAGGELFF. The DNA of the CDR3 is TGCGCCAGCAGCTTGTGGGCCCCTAGCGGGGGGGCTGGCGGGGAGCTGTTTTTT.

As DNA, the CDR3 is TGTGCCAGCAGCTTTCGGATAAGCTCCAATCAGCCCCAGCATTTT. This translates into CASSFRISSNQPQHF. This chain links TRBV11-3 with TRBJ1-5; no reliable D call. The V gene's germline CDR1 is SGHNT and CDR2 YENEEA. The CDR3 extends over 15 amino acids. Trimming removed 3 bases from V and 3 bases from J, with 12 bases in between.

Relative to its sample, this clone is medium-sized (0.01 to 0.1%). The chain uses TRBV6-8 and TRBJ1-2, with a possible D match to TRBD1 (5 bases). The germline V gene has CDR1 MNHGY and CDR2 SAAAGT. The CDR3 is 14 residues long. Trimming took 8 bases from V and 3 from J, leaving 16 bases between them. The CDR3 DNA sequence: TGTGCCAGCTTGCGGTCGGGGGTTGACTATGGCTACACCTTC. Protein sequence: CASLRSGVDYGYTF.

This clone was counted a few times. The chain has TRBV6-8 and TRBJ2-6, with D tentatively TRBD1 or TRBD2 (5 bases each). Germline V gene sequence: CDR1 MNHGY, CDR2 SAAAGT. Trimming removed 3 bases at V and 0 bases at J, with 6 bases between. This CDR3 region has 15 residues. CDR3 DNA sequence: TGTGCCAGCAGTTATGGGGGCTCTGGGGCCAACGTCCTGACTTTC. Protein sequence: CASSYGGSGANVLTF.

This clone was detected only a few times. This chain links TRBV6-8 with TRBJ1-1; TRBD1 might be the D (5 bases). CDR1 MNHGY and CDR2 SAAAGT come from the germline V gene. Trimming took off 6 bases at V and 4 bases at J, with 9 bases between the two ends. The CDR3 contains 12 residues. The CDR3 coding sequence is TGTGCCAGCAGACCAGGGATCACTGAAGCTTTCTTT. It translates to CASRPGITEAFF.

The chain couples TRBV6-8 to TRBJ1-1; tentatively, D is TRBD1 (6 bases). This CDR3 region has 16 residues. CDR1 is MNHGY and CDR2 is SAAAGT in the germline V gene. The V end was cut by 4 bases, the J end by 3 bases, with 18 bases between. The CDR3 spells CASSSGLTGRYTEAFF. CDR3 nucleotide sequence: TGTGCCAGCAGTTCCGGCCTTACAGGGAGGTACACTGAAGCTTTCTTT.

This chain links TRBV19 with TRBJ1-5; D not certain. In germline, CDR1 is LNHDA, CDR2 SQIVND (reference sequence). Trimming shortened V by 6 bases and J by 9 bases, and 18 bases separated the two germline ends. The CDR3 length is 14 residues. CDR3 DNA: TGTGCCAGTAGCCTCTCCCGGAGCGAACCGCCCCAGCATTTT. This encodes CASSLSRSEPPQHF.

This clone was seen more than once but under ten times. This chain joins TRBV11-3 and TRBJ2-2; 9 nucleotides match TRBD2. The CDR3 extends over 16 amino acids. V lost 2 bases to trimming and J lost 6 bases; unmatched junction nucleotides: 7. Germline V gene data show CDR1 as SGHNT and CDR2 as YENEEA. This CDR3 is CASSLTGGGAAGELFF. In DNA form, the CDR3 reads TGTGCCAGCAGCTTAACTGGCGGGGGGGCCGCCGGGGAGCTGTTTTTT.

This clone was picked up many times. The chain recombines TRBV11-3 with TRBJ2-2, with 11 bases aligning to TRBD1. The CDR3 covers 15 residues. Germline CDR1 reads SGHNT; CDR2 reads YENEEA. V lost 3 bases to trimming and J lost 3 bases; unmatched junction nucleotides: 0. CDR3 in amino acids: CASSLGQGDTGELFF. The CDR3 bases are TGTGCCAGCAGCTTGGGACAGGGGGACACCGGGGAGCTGTTTTTT.

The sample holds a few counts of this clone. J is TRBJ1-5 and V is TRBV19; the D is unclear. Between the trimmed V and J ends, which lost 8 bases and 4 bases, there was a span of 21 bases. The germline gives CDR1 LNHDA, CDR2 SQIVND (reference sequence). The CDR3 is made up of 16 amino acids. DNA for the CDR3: TGTGCCAGTTCATCACACCGGGCTAACCCAAATCAGCCCCAGCATTTT. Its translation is CASSSHRANPNQPQHF.

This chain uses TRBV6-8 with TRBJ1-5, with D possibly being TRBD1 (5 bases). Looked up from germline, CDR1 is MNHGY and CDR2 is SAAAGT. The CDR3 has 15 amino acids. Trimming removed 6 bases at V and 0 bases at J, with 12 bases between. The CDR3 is CASRSGGNSNQPQHF. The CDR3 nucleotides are TGTGCCAGCAGGAGCGGGGGGAATAGCAATCAGCCCCAGCATTTT.

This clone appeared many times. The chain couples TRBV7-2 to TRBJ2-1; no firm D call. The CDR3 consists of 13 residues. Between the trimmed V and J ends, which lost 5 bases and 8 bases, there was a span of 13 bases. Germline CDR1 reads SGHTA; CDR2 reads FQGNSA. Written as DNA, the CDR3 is TGTGCCAGCAGCCGACAAACCGGGCATGAGCAGTTCTTC. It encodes CASSRQTGHEQFF.

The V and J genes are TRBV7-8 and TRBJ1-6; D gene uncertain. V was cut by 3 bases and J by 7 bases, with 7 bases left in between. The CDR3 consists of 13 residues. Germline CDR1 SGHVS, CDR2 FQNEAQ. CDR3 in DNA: TGTGCCAGCAGCTTTACGGAAAATTCACCCCTCCACTTT. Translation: CASSFTENSPLHF.